Given below is one TCR beta chain in context. These data come from a study of human T cells and chemical hapten exposure. The CDR3 covers 15 residues. V lost 3 bases, J lost 4 bases, and 15 bases lay in between. Germline loops: CDR1 MNHNY, CDR2 SVGAGI (reference sequence). TCRdb analysed the RACE reads with MiXCR anew, one entry per CDR3 protein. The sample comprises fewer than 60,000 distinct CDR3 sequences, about 11% of which are singletons, and approximately 3.9% rests with the top ten. Noted time point: pre-sensitization, week 0. The treatment denotes: therapeutic diphenylcyclopropenone sensitization with weekly scalp DPC.

The starting material was whole blood, obtained in connection with sensitization to the hapten diphenylcyclopropenone (DPC). This clonotype was sampled from a middle-aged woman with alopecia areata. Some clones in this sample may be carry-over from other donors' samples. J is TRBJ1-2 and V is TRBV6-6; the D gene is possibly TRBD1 (5 bases). The CDR3 nucleotides are TGTGCCAGCAGTTATATGGGGGATGGTCTCTATGGCTACACCTTC. Translated: CASSYMGDGLYGYTF.